The 4 T cell receptor beta chains presented below share a single source sample, sequenced in a study of technical replicates of blood from a handful of donors. The method was immunoSEQ multiplex PCR; TCRdb's version includes in-frame clones alone and lacks a portion of them. This table holds tens of thousands of clones, roughly 93% found once. The sample comprised PBMCs. The source of these receptors is a human donor in good health. Some clones in this sample may be carry-over from other donors' samples.

In its sample, this clone was seen once. The chain employs TRBV4-3 and TRBJ1-2; TRBD1 is a possible D gene (5 bases). The CDR3 runs to 17 residues. Germline loops: CDR1 LGHNA, CDR2 YSLEER. Trimming pared 1 base from V and 1 base from J, leaving 16 bases between. The CDR3 DNA is TGCGCCAGCAGCCAAGGGGTGGAGGGGAATCGTAACTATGGCTACACCTTC. Amino acids: CASSQGVEGNRNYGYTF.

V gene TRBV4-3 combines with J gene TRBJ1-2; possibly TRBD1 for D (5 bases). The germline V and J ends were trimmed by 0 bases and 4 bases, with 9 bases remaining between them. CDR1 and CDR2 from the germline V gene are LGHNA and YSLEER. This CDR3 has 14 amino acids. The CDR3 DNA sequence: TGCGCCAGCAGCCAAGAGATGGGGGGCTATGGCTACACCTTC. This codes for CASSQEMGGYGYTF.

The chain couples TRBV5-6 to TRBJ1-1, with a weak D call TRBD1 (6 bases). This CDR3 contains 15 residues. Trimming took 2 bases from V and 1 from J, leaving 12 bases between them. CDR1 is SGHDT and CDR2 is YYEEEE in the germline V gene. The CDR3 region is CASSFGRGRNTEAFF. The CDR3 region has the DNA TGTGCCAGCAGCTTCGGCAGGGGTAGGAACACTGAAGCTTTCTTT.

The chain joins TRBV7-2 to TRBJ2-7, with 7 bases identical to TRBD1. Trimming took 1 base from V and 3 from J; bases not matched to a gene: 0. The CDR3 length is 13 residues. Germline CDR1 and CDR2: SGHTA and FQGNSA. The chain's CDR3 is CASSLDRGYEQYF. In DNA form, the CDR3 reads TGTGCCAGCAGCTTAGACAGGGGCTACGAGCAGTACTTC.